The rows below give T cell receptor beta chains drawn from one sample of a study of CD8 T cells in ankylosing spondylitis. TCRdb re-called the 5' RACE reads through MiXCR, storing one row per CDR3 protein. Among under 300,000 distinct CDR3 sequences listed, around 10% were seen once. The sequencing input was blood, either unsorted or a sorted T cell fraction (not recorded which). These TCRs come from a male donor with ankylosing spondylitis or in good health (not recorded which). Each CDR3 is given without its conserved first and last residue. Each record gives: V gene, CDR3 protein.

v_gene: TRBV5-1
CDR3aa: ASSSDRGSTDTQY

v_gene: TRBV29-1
CDR3aa: SVGSGVGSYEQY

v_gene: TRBV7-3
CDR3aa: ASSYDLNTGELF

v_gene: TRBV7-9
CDR3aa: ASSSPGQGAPSY

v_gene: TRBV11-2
CDR3aa: ASSLGSDEFYEQY

v_gene: TRBV6-5
CDR3aa: ASSYGFANTEAF

v_gene: TRBV4-2
CDR3aa: ASSQAVIYEQY

v_gene: TRBV19
CDR3aa: ASSPAQTTNEKLF

v_gene: TRBV5-4
CDR3aa: ASSMDRSTNEKLF

v_gene: TRBV20-1
CDR3aa: SARSPANYGYT

v_gene: TRBV29-1
CDR3aa: SAVLGFTGELF

v_gene: TRBV20-1
CDR3aa: SALQPLSRVF

v_gene: TRBV5-1
CDR3aa: ASSLDRAGSYEQY

v_gene: TRBV15
CDR3aa: ATSRAVTDPYGYT

v_gene: TRBV6-5
CDR3aa: ASSYTGYNEQF

v_gene: TRBV20-1
CDR3aa: SARGEKTQY